This T cell receptor beta chain was documented in a study of regulatory dendritic cells for organ transplantation. Findings and limits, study-wide: Of resting T cell subsets, memory CD8+ had the most alloreactive clonotypes.

As concerns this clone: Its antigen remains unidentified.

Produced via immunoSEQ multiplex PCR; TCRdb's table is partial and in-frame only. The sample holds more than 35,000 clones, 85% to 95% seen once. Trimming stripped 5 bases from V and 8 bases from J, with 12 bases between. Germline V gives CDR1 SGHVS, CDR2 FNYEAQ. The length of the CDR3 is 12 residues. CD4+ or CD8+ T cells were sorted as naive CD45RA+ or memory CD45RO+. This chain joins TRBV7-6 and TRBJ1-2; a possible D gene is TRBD1 (6 bases). The clonotype originates from a human donor in good health. Material: naive CD8+ T cells from blood. Subset in this sample: CD45RA+ naive T cells. CDR3 coding DNA: TGTGCCAGCAGCCCGGACAGTGAGGGCTACACCTTC. Translated: CASSPDSEGYTF.